This record concerns one T cell receptor beta chain sequence. Its antigen is not identified. Method: immunoSEQ multiplex PCR; TCRdb's copy keeps in-frame clones and lacks some. The data show around 20,000 clones, roughly two thirds seen once. The source of the sample is a study of somatic mutations in cytotoxic T cells in rheumatoid arthritis. Study-level information: Patient blood, about 27 ml in EDTA, was obtained immediately after diagnosis and prior to the start of any treatment. Findings and caveats of the study: Rheumatoid arthritis patients and age-matched healthy controls showed no significant difference in CD8+ T-cell clonality. Greater age accompanied higher CD8+ clonality in rheumatoid arthritis patients, a pattern that was absent in healthy controls.

The germline V gene encodes CDR1 ENHRY and CDR2 SYGVKD. With 7 bases clipped from V and 4 bases from J, the junction kept 6 bases outside the gene matches. This CDR3 has 13 residues. The chain is built from TRBV10-3 and TRBJ1-2, with TRBD1 matching 7 bases. Sequenced input: CD8+ T cells sorted from blood. The sequence derives from an adult with rheumatoid arthritis. The CDR3 sequence is CAITTDRIYGYTF. For the CDR3, the DNA is TGTGCCATCACTACGGACAGGATCTATGGCTACACCTTC.